This T cell receptor (beta chain) was profiled in a study of OX40 agonist ivuxolimab in advanced cancers. Study outcomes and limitations: Antigens targeted by the expanded peripheral T cells were not determined. Normalized T-cell clonal expansion was also low in a subset of nonresponders.

TCRdb's table, derived via immunoSEQ multiplex PCR, lists solely in-frame clones and lacks some. The sample has tens of thousands of clones; 70% to 90% are singletons. Any history of autoimmune disease or systemic immunosuppression disqualified patients. Germline loops: CDR1 SGHTA, CDR2 FQGTGA. The CDR3 covers 13 residues. V was trimmed by 5 bases and J by 8 bases, leaving 15 bases between them. Remarks on this clone: No antigen is known for it.

This sample comprised CD4+ or CD8+ T cells sorted from blood, obtained in a trial of the OX40 agonist ivuxolimab. The clonotype comes from an adult with an advanced solid tumor such as melanoma, head and neck, liver or kidney cancer. The V call is TRBV7-3, the J call TRBJ1-2, with D hard to call. CDR3 nucleotide sequence: TGTGCCAGCAGCCCGGACCGTTTAGGAGGCTACACCTTC. Its protein product is CASSPDRLGGYTF.